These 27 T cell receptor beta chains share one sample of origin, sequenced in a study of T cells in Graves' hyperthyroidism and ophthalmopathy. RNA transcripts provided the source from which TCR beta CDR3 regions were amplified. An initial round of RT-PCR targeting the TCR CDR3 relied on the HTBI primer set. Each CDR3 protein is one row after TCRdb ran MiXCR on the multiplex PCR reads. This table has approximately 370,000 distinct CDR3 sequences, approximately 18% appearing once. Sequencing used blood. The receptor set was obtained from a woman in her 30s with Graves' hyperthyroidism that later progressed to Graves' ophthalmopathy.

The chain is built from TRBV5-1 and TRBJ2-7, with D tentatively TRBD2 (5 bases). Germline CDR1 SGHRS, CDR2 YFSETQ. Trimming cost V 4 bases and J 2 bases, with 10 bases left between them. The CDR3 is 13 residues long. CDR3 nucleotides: TGCGCCAGCAGCACGGGGTCCACCTACGAGCAGTACTTC. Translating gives CASSTGSTYEQYF.

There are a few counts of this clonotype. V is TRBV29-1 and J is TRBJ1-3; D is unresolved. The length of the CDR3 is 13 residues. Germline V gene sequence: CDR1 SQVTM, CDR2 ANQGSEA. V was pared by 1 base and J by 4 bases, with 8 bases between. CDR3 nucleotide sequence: TGCAGCGTTGAAGTGGTTGGGGGAAACACCATATATTTT. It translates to CSVEVVGGNTIYF.

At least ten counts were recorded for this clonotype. CDR3 sequence (DNA): TGTGCCAGCAGCTCACAGGGGGCTCACACTGAAGCTTTCTTT. Encoded protein: CASSSQGAHTEAFF. The chain couples TRBV7-9 to TRBJ1-1; the match to TRBD1 covers 9 bases. This CDR3 is built from 14 residues. The germline V gene has CDR1 SEHNR and CDR2 FQNEAQ (reference sequence). With 4 bases clipped from V and 3 bases from J, the junction kept 3 bases outside the gene matches.

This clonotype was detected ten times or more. CDR3 sequence reads: CASSLVGQGRYEQYF. The CDR3 nucleotides read TGTGCCAGCAGCTTAGTGGGACAGGGAAGGTACGAGCAGTACTTC. V gene TRBV7-9 combines with J gene TRBJ2-7; 9 bases are shared with TRBD1. The junction had 5 bases not matched to a gene; V was cut back by 1 base and J by 4 bases. The CDR3 length is 15 residues. Per the germline V gene, CDR1 is SEHNR and CDR2 is FQNEAQ (reference sequence).

The CDR3 DNA reads as TGTGCCACCATCTCCTTGGGACAGGTTCATTTCGGTGAGCAGTTCTTC. Translation gives CATISLGQVHFGEQFF. V and J are TRBV24-1 and TRBJ2-1, with 8 nucleotides matching TRBD1. The CDR3 is made up of 16 amino acids. V lost 8 bases, J lost 9 bases, and 17 bases stayed unmatched. The germline V gene encodes CDR1 KGHDR and CDR2 SFDVKD.

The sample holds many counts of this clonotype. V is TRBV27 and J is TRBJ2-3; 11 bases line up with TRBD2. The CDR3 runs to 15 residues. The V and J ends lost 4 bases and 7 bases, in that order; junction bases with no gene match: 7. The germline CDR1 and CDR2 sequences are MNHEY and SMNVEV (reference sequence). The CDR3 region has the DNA TGTGCCAGCAGTTGGGGGACTAGCGGTGGAAATACGCAGTATTTT. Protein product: CASSWGTSGGNTQYF.

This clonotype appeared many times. CDR3: CATQPLSGQGTYEQYF. The CDR3 nucleotides read TGTGCCACCCAACCCCTTTCGGGACAGGGGACCTACGAGCAGTACTTC. V is TRBV6-2 or TRBV6-3 and J is TRBJ2-7, with 10 bases identical to TRBD1. The length of the CDR3 is 16 residues. J gave up 2 bases and V 10 bases, and 14 bases lay outside the gene matches. The V gene's germline CDR1 is MNHEY and CDR2 SVGEGT.

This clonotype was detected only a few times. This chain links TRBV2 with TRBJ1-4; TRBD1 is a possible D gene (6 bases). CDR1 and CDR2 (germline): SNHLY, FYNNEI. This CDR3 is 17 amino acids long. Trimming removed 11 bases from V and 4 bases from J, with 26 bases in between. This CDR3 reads CAGFRTAPTRDNEKLFF. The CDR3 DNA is TGTGCCGGCTTTAGGACAGCGCCGACCAGGGATAATGAAAAACTGTTTTTT.

The CDR3 here is CASSRGTGGIYEQYF. CDR3 in DNA: TGTGCCAGCAGTAGAGGGACAGGGGGCATCTACGAGCAGTACTTC. The chain combines TRBV12-3 or TRBV12-4 with TRBJ2-7, with 12 bases fitting TRBD1. V was pared by 5 bases and J by 3 bases, with 5 bases of the junction left unmatched. CDR3 length equals 15 residues.

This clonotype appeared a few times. CDR3 DNA sequence: TGTGCCAGCAGTTACGTTCAGAGGGCCACCGGGGAGCTGTTTTTT. Its protein product is CASSYVQRATGELFF. The chain is built from TRBV6-2 or TRBV6-3 and TRBJ2-2; tentatively, D is TRBD2 (5 bases). CDR1 and CDR2 (germline): MNHEY, SVGEGT. The CDR3 has 15 residues. V lost 2 bases to trimming and J lost 4 bases, with 11 bases between them.

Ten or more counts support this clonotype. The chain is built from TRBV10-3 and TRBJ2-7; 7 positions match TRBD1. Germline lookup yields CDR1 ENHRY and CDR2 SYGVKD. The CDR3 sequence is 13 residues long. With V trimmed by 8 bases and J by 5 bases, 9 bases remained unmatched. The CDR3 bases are TGTGCCATCTATGAGGGGGCCGGGGACGAGCAGTACTTC. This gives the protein CAIYEGAGDEQYF.

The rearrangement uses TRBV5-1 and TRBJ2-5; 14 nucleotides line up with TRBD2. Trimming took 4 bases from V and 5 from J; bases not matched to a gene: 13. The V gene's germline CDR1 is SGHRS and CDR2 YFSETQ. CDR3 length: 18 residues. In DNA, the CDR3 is TGCGCCAGCAGCCGGGGACTAGCGGGGGCCGGGGGTGGCGAGACCCAGTACTTC. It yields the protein CASSRGLAGAGGGETQYF.

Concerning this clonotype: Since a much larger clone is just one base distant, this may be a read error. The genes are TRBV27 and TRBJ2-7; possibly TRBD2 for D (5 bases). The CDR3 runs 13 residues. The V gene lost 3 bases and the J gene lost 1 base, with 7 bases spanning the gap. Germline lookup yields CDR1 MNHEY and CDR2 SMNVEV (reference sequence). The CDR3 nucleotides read TGTGCCAGCAGTTTCGGGGAATCCTACGAGCAGTACTTC. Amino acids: CASSFGESYEQYF.

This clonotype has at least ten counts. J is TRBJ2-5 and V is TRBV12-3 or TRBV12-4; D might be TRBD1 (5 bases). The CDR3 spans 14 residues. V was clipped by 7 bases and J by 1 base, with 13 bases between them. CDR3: CASTILGRQETQYF. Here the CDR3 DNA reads TGTGCCAGCACCATACTGGGGCGCCAAGAGACCCAGTACTTC.

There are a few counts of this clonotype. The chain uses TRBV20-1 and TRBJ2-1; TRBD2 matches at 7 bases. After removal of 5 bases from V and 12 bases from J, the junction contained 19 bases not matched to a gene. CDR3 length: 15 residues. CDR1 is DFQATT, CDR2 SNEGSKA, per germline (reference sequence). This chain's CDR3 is CSAWGGGMNGEGQFF. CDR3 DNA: TGCAGTGCTTGGGGAGGCGGGATGAACGGGGAGGGGCAGTTCTTC.

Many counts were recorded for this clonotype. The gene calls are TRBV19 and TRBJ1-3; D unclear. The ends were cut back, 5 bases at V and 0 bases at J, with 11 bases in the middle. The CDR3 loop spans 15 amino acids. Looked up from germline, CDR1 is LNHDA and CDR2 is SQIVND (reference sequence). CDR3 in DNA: TGTGCCAGTAGTCCGCCGGGGTTCTCTGGAAACACCATATATTTT. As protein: CASSPPGFSGNTIYF.

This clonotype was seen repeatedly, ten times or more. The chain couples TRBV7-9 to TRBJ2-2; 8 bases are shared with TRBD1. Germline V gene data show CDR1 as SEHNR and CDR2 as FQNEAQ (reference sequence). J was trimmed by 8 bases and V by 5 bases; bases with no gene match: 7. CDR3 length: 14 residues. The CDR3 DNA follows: TGTGCCAGCAGCGAGAGGGACAGGCGTGGGGAGCTGTTTTTT. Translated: CASSERDRRGELFF.

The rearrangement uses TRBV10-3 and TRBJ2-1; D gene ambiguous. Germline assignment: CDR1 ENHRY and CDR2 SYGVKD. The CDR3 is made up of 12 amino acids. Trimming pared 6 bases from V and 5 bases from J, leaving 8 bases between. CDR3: CAIRETHNEQFF. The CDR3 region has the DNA TGTGCCATCAGGGAGACCCACAATGAGCAGTTCTTC.

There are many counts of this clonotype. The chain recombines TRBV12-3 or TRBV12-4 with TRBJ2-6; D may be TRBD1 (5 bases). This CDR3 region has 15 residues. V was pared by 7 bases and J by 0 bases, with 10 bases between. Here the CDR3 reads CASNLQVSGANVLTF. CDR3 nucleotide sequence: TGTGCCAGCAACTTACAGGTCTCTGGGGCCAACGTCCTGACTTTC.

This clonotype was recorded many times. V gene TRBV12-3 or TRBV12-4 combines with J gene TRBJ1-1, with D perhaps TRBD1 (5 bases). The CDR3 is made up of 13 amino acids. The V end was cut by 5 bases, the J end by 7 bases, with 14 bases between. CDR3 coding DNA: TGTGCCAGCAGTCATCAGGGCCTTCATGAAGCTTTCTTT. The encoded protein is CASSHQGLHEAFF.

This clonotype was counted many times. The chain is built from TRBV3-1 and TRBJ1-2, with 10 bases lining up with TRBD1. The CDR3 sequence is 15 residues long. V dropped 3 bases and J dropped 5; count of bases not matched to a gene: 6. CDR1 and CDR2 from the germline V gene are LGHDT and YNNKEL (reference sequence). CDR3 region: CASSQWDRGEYGYTF. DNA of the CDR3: TGTGCCAGCAGCCAGTGGGACAGGGGAGAATATGGCTACACCTTC.

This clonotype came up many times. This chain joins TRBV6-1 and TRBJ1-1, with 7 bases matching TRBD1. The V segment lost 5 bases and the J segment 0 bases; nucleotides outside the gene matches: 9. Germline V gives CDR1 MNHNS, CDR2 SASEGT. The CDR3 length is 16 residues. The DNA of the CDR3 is TGTGCCAGCAGTAGGGACAGAGGGGACATGAACACTGAAGCTTTCTTT. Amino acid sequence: CASSRDRGDMNTEAFF.

Written as DNA, the CDR3 is TGTGCCAGCAGCTTGGATTGGGGACAGGGAACGGGTGGCTACACCTTC. It yields the protein CASSLDWGQGTGGYTF. The J gene is TRBJ1-2, the V gene TRBV5-6; TRBD1 agrees at 9 bases. J lost 7 bases, V lost 0 bases, and 10 bases had no gene match. The CDR3 runs to 16 residues. Germline loops: CDR1 SGHDT, CDR2 YYEEEE. Full variable domain (missing parts from reference TRBV5-6 and TRBJ1-2): DAGVTQSPTHLIKTRGQQVTLRCSPKSGHDTVSWYQQALGQGPQFIFQYYEEEERQRGNFPDRFSGHQFPNYSSELNVNALLLGDSALYLCASSLDWGQGTGGYTFGSGTRLTVV.

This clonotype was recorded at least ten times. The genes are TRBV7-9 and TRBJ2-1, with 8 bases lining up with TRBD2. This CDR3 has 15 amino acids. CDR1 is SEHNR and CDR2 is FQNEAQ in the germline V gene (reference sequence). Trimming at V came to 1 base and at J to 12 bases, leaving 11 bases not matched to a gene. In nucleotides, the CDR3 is TGTGCCAGCAGCTTAGAAGCGGGAGCCCTCTATGGGCAGTTCTTC. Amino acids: CASSLEAGALYGQFF.

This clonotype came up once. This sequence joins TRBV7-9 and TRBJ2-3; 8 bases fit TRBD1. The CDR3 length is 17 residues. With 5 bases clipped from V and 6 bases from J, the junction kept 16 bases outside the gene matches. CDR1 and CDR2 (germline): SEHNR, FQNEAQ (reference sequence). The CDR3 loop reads CASSKSYGTGRRDTQYF. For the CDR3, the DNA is TGTGCCAGCAGCAAAAGTTACGGGACAGGACGTCGGGATACGCAGTATTTT.

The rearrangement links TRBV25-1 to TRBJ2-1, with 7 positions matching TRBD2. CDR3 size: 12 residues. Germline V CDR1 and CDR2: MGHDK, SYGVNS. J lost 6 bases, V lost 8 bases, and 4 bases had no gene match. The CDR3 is CASALAFNEQFF. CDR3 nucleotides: TGTGCCAGCGCACTAGCGTTCAATGAGCAGTTCTTC.

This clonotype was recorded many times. The CDR3 nucleotides read TGCAGTGCTAGAGATAGACAGGGGGCAGGGAACACTGAAGCTTTCTTT. Translating it yields CSARDRQGAGNTEAFF. V and J are TRBV20-1 and TRBJ1-1; 10 nucleotides align to TRBD1. CDR1 is DFQATT and CDR2 is SNEGSKA in the germline V gene (reference sequence). The J segment lost 1 base and the V segment lost 0 bases, leaving 5 bases of the junction unmatched. The CDR3 contains 16 residues.